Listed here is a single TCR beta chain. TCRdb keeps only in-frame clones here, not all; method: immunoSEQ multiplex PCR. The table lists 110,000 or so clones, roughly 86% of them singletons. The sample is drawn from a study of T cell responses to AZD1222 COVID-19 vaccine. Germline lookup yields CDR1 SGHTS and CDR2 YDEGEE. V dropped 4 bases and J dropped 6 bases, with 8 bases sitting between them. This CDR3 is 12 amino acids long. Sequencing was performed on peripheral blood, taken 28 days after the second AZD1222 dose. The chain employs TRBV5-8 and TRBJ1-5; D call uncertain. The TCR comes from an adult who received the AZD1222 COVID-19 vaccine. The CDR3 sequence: CASSRRFQPQHF. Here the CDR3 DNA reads TGTGCCAGCAGCCGGCGGTTTCAGCCCCAGCATTTT.